The present TCR beta chain was sequenced within a study of blood T cell repertoires in COVID-19. Overall study context: Sites in the United States, Italy and Spain provided acute and convalescent COVID-19 samples. The cDNA or gDNA used as material had been derived from T cells, B-cell-depleted T cells, or PBMCs.

Original data processing: Amplification with reference gene primers provided the estimates of nucleated cell counts. Clones were read by immunoSEQ multiplex PCR, and TCRdb kept only the in-frame ones, dropping some. From that table come the V and J calls and clone size; the DNA was used to work out D and trimming. The data show 200,000 to 300,000 clones, 84% seen once. CDR3 length equals 15 residues. V trimming: 3 bases; J trimming: 2 bases; junction bases outside the gene matches: 4. Germline V gene sequence: CDR1 KGHSH, CDR2 LQKENI. The sample holds one count of this clone. The receptor was isolated from a human donor in a cohort sampled during active COVID-19. This rearrangement joins TRBV18 to TRBJ1-3, with 7 bases lining up with TRBD1. Specimen: peripheral blood. The CDR3 sequence: CASSPTGFPGNTIYF. The CDR3 nucleotides read TGTGCCAGCTCACCGACAGGGTTCCCTGGAAACACCATATATTTT.